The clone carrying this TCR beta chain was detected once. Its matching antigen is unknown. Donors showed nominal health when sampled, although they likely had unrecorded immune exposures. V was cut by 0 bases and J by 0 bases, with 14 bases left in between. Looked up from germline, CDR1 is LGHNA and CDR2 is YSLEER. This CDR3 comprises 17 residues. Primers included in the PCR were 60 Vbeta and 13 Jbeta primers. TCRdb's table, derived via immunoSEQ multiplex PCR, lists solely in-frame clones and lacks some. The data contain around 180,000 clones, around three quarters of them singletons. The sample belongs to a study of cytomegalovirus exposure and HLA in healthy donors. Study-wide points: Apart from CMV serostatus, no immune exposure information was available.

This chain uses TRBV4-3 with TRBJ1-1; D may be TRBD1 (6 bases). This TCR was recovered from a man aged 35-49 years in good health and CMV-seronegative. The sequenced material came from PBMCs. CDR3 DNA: TGCGCCAGCAGCCAAGATAGCAGGCACAGGGTGAACACTGAAGCTTTCTTT. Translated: CASSQDSRHRVNTEAFF.